Below, 27 T cell receptor beta chains from the same sample are listed, as sequenced in a study of T cell responses to AZD1222 COVID-19 vaccine. The method was immunoSEQ multiplex PCR; TCRdb's version includes in-frame clones alone and lacks a portion of them. The repertoire holds tens of thousands of clones, with around four fifths as singletons. This specimen consisted of peripheral blood, obtained on day 0 of AZD1222 vaccination. The receptor source for this set is an adult in good health.

This chain connects TRBV19 to TRBJ1-1, with D possibly TRBD1 on 5 matching bases. V was cut by 5 bases and J by 6 bases, with 13 bases left in between. CDR3 size: 13 residues. The germline V gene has CDR1 LNHDA and CDR2 SQIVND (reference sequence). CDR3 in amino acids: CASSYGGLSEAFF. The CDR3 bases are TGTGCCAGTAGTTACGGGGGTTTATCTGAAGCTTTCTTT.

J is TRBJ2-1 and V is TRBV4-3; TRBD2 matches at 8 bases. CDR3 size: 16 residues. Germline CDR1 LGHNA, CDR2 YSLEER. V lost 0 bases to trimming and J lost 3 bases; unmatched junction nucleotides: 4. This CDR3 is CASSQDITSGYNEQFF. The CDR3 DNA reads as TGCGCCAGCAGCCAAGATATTACTAGCGGCTACAATGAGCAGTTCTTC.

The rearrangement uses TRBV14 and TRBJ1-2; 9 bases align to TRBD1. This CDR3 has 20 residues. V gave up 2 bases and J gave up 1 base; unmatched junction bases: 17. CDR1 is SGHDN and CDR2 is FVKESK in the germline V gene. The CDR3 DNA follows: TGTGCCAGCAGCCAATACACCCGATACAGGGGGCGTCTGGATAACTATGGCTACACCTTC. This codes for CASSQYTRYRGRLDNYGYTF.

This chain links TRBV7-3 with TRBJ2-1; D gene uncertain. CDR3 length: 15 amino acids. The V gene's germline CDR1 is SGHTA and CDR2 FQGTGA. With 1 base removed from V and 3 bases from J, the gap between germline ends came to 10 bases. Here the CDR3 reads CASSLIGGSYNEQFF. CDR3 sequence (DNA): TGTGCCAGCAGCTTAATTGGCGGAAGCTACAATGAGCAGTTCTTC.

This clone occurred once. The chain joins TRBV6-2 or TRBV6-3 to TRBJ2-1, with D possibly matching TRBD1 (5 bases). This CDR3 comprises 21 residues. The germline V gene encodes CDR1 MNHEY and CDR2 SVGEGT. V dropped 5 bases and J dropped 0 bases, with 29 bases sitting between them. DNA of the CDR3: TGTGCCAGCAGTCTCCGGGCAGGGCGATCGGCTAGTTTAAGCTCCTACAATGAGCAGTTCTTC. Amino acid sequence: CASSLRAGRSASLSSYNEQFF.

The V gene is TRBV19, the J gene TRBJ2-5; 11 bases match TRBD2. The CDR3 has 18 amino acids. CDR1 LNHDA and CDR2 SQIVND come from the germline V gene (reference sequence). Unmatched junction bases numbered 15, after V lost 5 bases and J lost 4 bases. CDR3 protein: CASSSLRGLADVRETQYF. In nucleotides, the CDR3 is TGTGCCAGTAGTTCCCTTAGGGGACTAGCGGACGTGAGAGAGACCCAGTACTTC.

This clone has only one observation. The CDR3, as DNA: TGCGCCAGCAGCTCGGGGACAGGGGACTACTACGAGCAGTACTTC. It encodes CASSSGTGDYYEQYF. The J gene is TRBJ2-7, the V gene TRBV5-1; 10 positions match TRBD1. The V segment lost 3 bases and the J segment 3 bases; nucleotides outside the gene matches: 6. CDR3 length equals 15 residues. Germline CDR1 SGHRS, CDR2 YFSETQ.

The chain uses TRBV18 and TRBJ1-5; a weak D match, TRBD1 (5 bases). V lost 6 bases to trimming and J lost 5 bases, with 17 bases between them. The CDR3 extends over 15 amino acids. Germline V gene sequence: CDR1 KGHSH, CDR2 LQKENI. The CDR3, as DNA: TGTGCCAGCTCCGAGGGACTAGGAGGTGATCAGCCCCAGCATTTT. It translates to CASSEGLGGDQPQHF. Combining the CDR3 with reference TRBV18 and TRBJ1-5 gives the whole variable domain NAGVMQNPRHLVRRRGQEARLRCSPMKGHSHVYWYRQLPEEGLKFMVYLQKENIIDESGMPKERFSAEFPKEGPSILRIQQVVRGDSAAYFCASSEGLGGDQPQHFGDGTRLSIL.

This clone has only one observation. This chain connects TRBV7-2 to TRBJ2-5; the D is unclear. The germline gives CDR1 SGHTA, CDR2 FQGNSA. V lost 1 base to trimming and J lost 1 base, with 7 bases between them. CDR3 size: 14 residues. CDR3 protein: CASSLGGSQETQYF. The DNA for the CDR3 is TGTGCCAGCAGCTTAGGCGGCAGCCAAGAGACCCAGTACTTC.

The count of this clone is one. The chain recombines TRBV19 with TRBJ2-5, with 8 bases aligning to TRBD2. V lost 4 bases and J lost 1; bases outside the gene matches: 5. The CDR3 totals 15 residues. CDR1 and CDR2 (germline): LNHDA, SQIVND (reference sequence). This CDR3 is CASSTLSGAQETQYF. CDR3 nucleotide sequence: TGTGCCAGTAGTACCCTTAGCGGGGCCCAAGAGACCCAGTACTTC.

The chain combines TRBV6-5 with TRBJ1-6, with a weak D call TRBD1 (6 bases). The CDR3 totals 12 residues. Trimming stripped 8 bases from V and 5 bases from J, with 7 bases between. Germline V gene lookup returns CDR1 MNHEY and CDR2 SVGAGI. CDR3 residues: CASSGDNSPLHF. For the CDR3, the DNA is TGTGCCAGCTCAGGGGATAATTCACCCCTCCACTTT.

The rearrangement joins TRBV3-1 (or the pseudogene TRBV3-2) to TRBJ1-1; 7 positions agree with TRBD1. The junction had 5 bases not matched to a gene; V was cut back by 3 bases and J by 10 bases. CDR3 length: 12 residues. Germline V gene lookup returns CDR1 LGHDT and CDR2 YNNKEL (reference sequence). CDR3 protein: CASSQRTGPAFF. The CDR3, as DNA: TGTGCCAGCAGCCAGCGGACAGGCCCAGCTTTCTTT.

The rearrangement links TRBV30 to TRBJ2-3; TRBD2 aligns across 9 bases. Germline CDR1 reads GTSNPN; CDR2 reads SVGIG (reference sequence). The CDR3 extends over 15 amino acids. V gave up 2 bases and J gave up 8 bases; unmatched junction bases: 11. DNA of the CDR3: TGTGCCTGGAGTATGATAGCGGGGGCTTGGGGTACGCAGTATTTT. Its protein is CAWSMIAGAWGTQYF.

V usage is TRBV11-2 and J usage is TRBJ1-1; the match to TRBD1 covers 8 bases. V dropped 1 base and J dropped 7; count of bases not matched to a gene: 2. Germline V CDR1 and CDR2: SGHAT, FQNNGV. The CDR3 has 13 residues. The CDR3 nucleotides read TGTGCCAGCAGCTTAGGAGGGACAGGTGAAGCTTTCTTT. Its protein is CASSLGGTGEAFF.

This clone has only one observation. The V gene is TRBV19, the J gene TRBJ2-3; maybe TRBD1 (5 bases). Germline CDR1 and CDR2: LNHDA and SQIVND (reference sequence). Trimming took 6 bases from V and 2 from J, leaving 12 bases between them. The CDR3 is 14 residues long. The CDR3 nucleotides read TGTGCCAGTAGCGGGCTAGGGGCCACAGATACGCAGTATTTT. Protein sequence: CASSGLGATDTQYF.

CDR3 in DNA: TGTGCCACCCGTGGAGGGGCGGAGGAAAAACTGTTTTTT. This codes for CATRGGAEEKLFF. V is TRBV27 and J is TRBJ1-4, with D perhaps TRBD1 (5 bases). Germline V gene sequence: CDR1 MNHEY, CDR2 SMNVEV (reference sequence). Trimming removed 10 bases from V and 8 bases from J, with 17 bases in between. This CDR3 is built from 13 residues.

V and J are TRBV18 and TRBJ1-5; D unresolved. There are 14 residues in the CDR3. V dropped 3 bases and J dropped 5 bases, with 11 bases sitting between them. Germline CDR1 KGHSH, CDR2 LQKENI. CDR3 in amino acids: CASSPVGRDQPQHF. The CDR3 nucleotides read TGTGCCAGCTCACCGGTGGGAAGGGATCAGCCCCAGCATTTT.

This chain links TRBV20-1 with TRBJ2-7, with a possible D match to TRBD1 (6 bases). There are 15 residues in the CDR3. Germline V gives CDR1 DFQATT, CDR2 SNEGSKA (reference sequence). Between the trimmed V and J ends, which lost 3 bases and 0 bases, there was a span of 15 bases. The CDR3 loop is CSASETTGRSYEQYF. CDR3 nucleotides: TGCAGTGCTAGTGAAACGACAGGACGCTCCTACGAGCAGTACTTC.

The rearrangement uses TRBV12-3 or TRBV12-4 and TRBJ1-5, with a weak D call TRBD1 (6 bases). V was cut by 3 bases and J by 4 bases, with 7 bases left in between. The CDR3 consists of 13 residues. The CDR3 spells CASSLRGNQPQHF. The CDR3 nucleotides read TGTGCCAGCAGTTTGAGGGGGAATCAGCCCCAGCATTTT.

The table lists this clone with a count of one. This chain uses TRBV27 with TRBJ1-5; tentative D call: TRBD1 (5 bases). Germline lookup yields CDR1 MNHEY and CDR2 SMNVEV (reference sequence). The V end was cut by 5 bases, the J end by 0 bases, with 14 bases between. The CDR3 totals 16 residues. CDR3 protein: CASSDLLRGSNQPQHF. CDR3 DNA sequence: TGTGCCAGCAGTGATCTTTTAAGGGGTAGCAATCAGCCCCAGCATTTT.

The gene calls are TRBV18 and TRBJ2-5; tentative D call: TRBD2 (6 bases). The V and J ends lost 3 bases and 2 bases respectively, with 10 bases between them. The CDR3 runs 14 residues. Per germline, CDR1 KGHSH and CDR2 LQKENI. CDR3: CASSPTGRQETQYF. The CDR3 DNA sequence: TGTGCCAGCTCACCCACGGGGAGGCAAGAGACCCAGTACTTC.

This rearrangement joins TRBV19 to TRBJ1-6; 10 bases are shared with TRBD1. Unmatched junction bases numbered 9, after V lost 6 bases and J lost 7 bases. The CDR3 length is 16 residues. Germline CDR1 is LNHDA and CDR2 is SQIVND (reference sequence). This chain's CDR3 is CASRTTGGAWNSPLHF. Written as DNA, the CDR3 is TGTGCCAGTAGAACGACAGGGGGCGCTTGGAATTCACCCCTCCACTTT. The full variable domain, its missing parts supplied by reference TRBV19 and TRBJ1-6, is DGGITQSPKYLFRKEGQNVTLSCEQNLNHDAMYWYRQDPGQGLRLIYYSQIVNDFQKGDIAEGYSVSREKKESFPLTVTSAQKNPTAFYLCASRTTGGAWNSPLHFGNGTRLTVT.

The V gene is TRBV6-5, the J gene TRBJ1-2, with TRBD1 identical over 7 bases. Trimming at V came to 6 bases and at J to 9 bases, leaving 10 bases not matched to a gene. Germline CDR1 is MNHEY and CDR2 is SVGAGI. The length of the CDR3 is 13 residues. CDR3 sequence: CASSNRQGNRYTF. The CDR3 DNA is TGTGCCAGCAGCAATCGACAGGGTAATCGCTACACCTTC.

V is TRBV10-3 and J is TRBJ2-7; D call uncertain. Germline V CDR1 and CDR2: ENHRY, SYGVKD. The CDR3 spans 13 residues. The V and J ends lost 2 bases and 3 bases respectively, with 8 bases between them. This CDR3 is CAISEEQHYEQYF. CDR3 in DNA: TGTGCCATCAGTGAGGAACAGCACTACGAGCAGTACTTC.

V usage is TRBV11-2 and J usage is TRBJ2-7; TRBD2 aligns across 7 bases. There are 14 residues in the CDR3. Germline V lookup: CDR1 SGHAT, CDR2 FQNNGV. J lost 5 bases, V lost 1 base, and 5 bases had no gene match. The CDR3 here is CASSLAGGSNEQYF. The CDR3 DNA sequence: TGTGCCAGCAGCTTAGCTGGCGGGAGTAACGAGCAGTACTTC.

The V gene is TRBV5-8, the J gene TRBJ2-7; D might be TRBD1 or TRBD2, each matching 5 bases. In germline, CDR1 is SGHTS, CDR2 YDEGEE. This CDR3 has 15 residues. The V end lost 0 bases, the J end lost 3 bases, and 13 bases lay between the germline ends. The CDR3 loop reads CASSLVGTVGYEQYF. CDR3 bases: TGTGCCAGCAGCTTGGTCGGGACGGTCGGCTACGAGCAGTACTTC. Full variable domain (missing parts from reference TRBV5-8 and TRBJ2-7): EAGVTQSPTHLIKTRGQQATLRCSPISGHTSVYWYQQALGLGLQFLLWYDEGEERNRGNFPPRFSGRQFPNYSSELNVNALELEDSALYLCASSLVGTVGYEQYFGPGTRLTVT.

This chain connects TRBV12-5 to TRBJ2-2; D is perhaps TRBD2 (6 bases). The CDR3 sequence is 15 residues long. CDR1 and CDR2 from the germline V gene are LGHNT and FRNRAP. The ends were cut back, 1 base at V and 5 bases at J, with 11 bases in the middle. The CDR3 spells CASGLEPRGTGELFF. The CDR3, as DNA: TGTGCTAGTGGTTTGGAGCCCCGGGGGACCGGGGAGCTGTTTTTT.